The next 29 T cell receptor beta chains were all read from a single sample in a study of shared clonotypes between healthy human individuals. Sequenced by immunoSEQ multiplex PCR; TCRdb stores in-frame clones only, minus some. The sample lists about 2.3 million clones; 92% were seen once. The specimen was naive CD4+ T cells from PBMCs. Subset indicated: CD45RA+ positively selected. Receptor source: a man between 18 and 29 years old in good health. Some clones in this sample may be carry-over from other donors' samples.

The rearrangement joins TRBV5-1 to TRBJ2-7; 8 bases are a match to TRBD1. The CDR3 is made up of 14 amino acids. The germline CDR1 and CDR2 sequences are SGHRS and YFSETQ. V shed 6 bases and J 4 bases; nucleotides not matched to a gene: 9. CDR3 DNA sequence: TGCGCCAGCAAATGGAGGCAGGGGGCGTACGAGCAGTACTTC. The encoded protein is CASKWRQGAYEQYF.

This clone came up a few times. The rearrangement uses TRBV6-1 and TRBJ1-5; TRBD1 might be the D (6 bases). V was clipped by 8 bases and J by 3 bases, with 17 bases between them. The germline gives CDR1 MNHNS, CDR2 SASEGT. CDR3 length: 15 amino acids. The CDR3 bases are TGTGCCAGCCAGGGGCAAGGACAGTACAATCAGCCCCAGCATTTT. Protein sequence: CASQGQGQYNQPQHF.

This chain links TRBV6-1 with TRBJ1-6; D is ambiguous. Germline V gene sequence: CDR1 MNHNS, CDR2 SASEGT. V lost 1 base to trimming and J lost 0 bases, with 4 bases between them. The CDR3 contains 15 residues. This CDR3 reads CASSEGTSYNSPLHF. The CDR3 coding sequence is TGTGCCAGCAGTGAAGGGACCTCCTATAATTCACCCCTCCACTTT.

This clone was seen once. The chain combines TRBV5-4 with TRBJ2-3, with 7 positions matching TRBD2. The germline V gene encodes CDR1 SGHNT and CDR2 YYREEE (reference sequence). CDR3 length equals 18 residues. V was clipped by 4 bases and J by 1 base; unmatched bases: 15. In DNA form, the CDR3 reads TGTGCCAGCAGCAGGGGAGGGGCGGGACCCCTTGGCACAGATACGCAGTATTTT. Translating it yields CASSRGGAGPLGTDTQYF.

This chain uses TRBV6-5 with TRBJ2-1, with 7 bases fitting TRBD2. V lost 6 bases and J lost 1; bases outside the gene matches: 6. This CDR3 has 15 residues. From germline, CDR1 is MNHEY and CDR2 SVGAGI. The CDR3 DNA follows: TGTGCCAGCAGAGGAGCACTAGCGTCCTACAATGAGCAGTTCTTC. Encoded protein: CASRGALASYNEQFF.

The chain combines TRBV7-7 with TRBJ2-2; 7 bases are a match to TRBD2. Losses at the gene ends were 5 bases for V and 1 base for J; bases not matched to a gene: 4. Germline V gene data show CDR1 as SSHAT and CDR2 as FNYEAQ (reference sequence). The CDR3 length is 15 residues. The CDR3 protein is CASSRSGVNTGELFF. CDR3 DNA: TGTGCCAGCAGCCGAAGCGGGGTGAACACCGGGGAGCTGTTTTTT. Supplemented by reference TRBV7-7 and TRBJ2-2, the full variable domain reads GAGVSQSPRYKVTKRGQDVTLRCDPISSHATLYWYQQALGQGPEFLTYFNYEAQPDKSGLPSDRFSAERPEGSISTLTIQRTEQRDSAMYRCASSRSGVNTGELFFGEGSRLTVL.

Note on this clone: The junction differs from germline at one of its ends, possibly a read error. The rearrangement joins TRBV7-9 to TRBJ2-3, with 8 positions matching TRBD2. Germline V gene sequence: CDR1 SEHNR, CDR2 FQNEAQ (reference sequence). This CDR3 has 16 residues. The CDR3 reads CASRLAGSGSGDTQYF. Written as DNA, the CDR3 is TGTGCCAGCAGGTTAGCGGGAAGCGGGAGTGGAGATACGCAGTATTTT. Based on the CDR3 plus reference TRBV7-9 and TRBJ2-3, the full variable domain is DTGVSQNPRHKITKRGQNVTFRCDPISEHNRLYWYRQTLGQGPEFLTYFQNEAQLEKSRLLSDRFSAERPKGSFSTLEIQRTEQGDSAMYLCASRLAGSGSGDTQYFGPGTRLTVL.

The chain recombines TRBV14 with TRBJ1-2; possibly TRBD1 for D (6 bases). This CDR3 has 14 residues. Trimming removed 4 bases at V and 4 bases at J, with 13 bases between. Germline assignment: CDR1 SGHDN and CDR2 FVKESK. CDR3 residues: CASSPPGHLYGYTF. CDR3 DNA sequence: TGTGCCAGCAGCCCCCCGGGACACCTCTATGGCTACACCTTC.

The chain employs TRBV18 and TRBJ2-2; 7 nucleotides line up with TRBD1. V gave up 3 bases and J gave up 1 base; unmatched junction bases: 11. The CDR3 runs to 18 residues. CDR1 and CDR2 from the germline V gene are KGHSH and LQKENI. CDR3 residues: CASSPWNRGSLNTGELFF. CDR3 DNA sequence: TGTGCCAGCTCACCCTGGAACAGGGGATCATTGAACACCGGGGAGCTGTTTTTT. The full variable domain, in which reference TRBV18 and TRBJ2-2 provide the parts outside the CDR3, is NAGVMQNPRHLVRRRGQEARLRCSPMKGHSHVYWYRQLPEEGLKFMVYLQKENIIDESGMPKERFSAEFPKEGPSILRIQQVVRGDSAAYFCASSPWNRGSLNTGELFFGEGSRLTVL.

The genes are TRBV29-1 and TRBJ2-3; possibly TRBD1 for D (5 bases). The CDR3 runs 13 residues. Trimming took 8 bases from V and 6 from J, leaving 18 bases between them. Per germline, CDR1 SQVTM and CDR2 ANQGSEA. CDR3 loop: CSSSTGTRDTQYF. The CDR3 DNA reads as TGCAGCAGTTCAACAGGCACTCGGGATACGCAGTATTTT.

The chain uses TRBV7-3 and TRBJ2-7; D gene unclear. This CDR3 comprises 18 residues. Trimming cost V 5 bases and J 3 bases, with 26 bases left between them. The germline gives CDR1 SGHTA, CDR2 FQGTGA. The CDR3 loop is CASSAIGTVSLDHYEQYF. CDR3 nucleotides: TGTGCCAGCAGCGCAATAGGTACGGTAAGCCTAGATCACTACGAGCAGTACTTC.

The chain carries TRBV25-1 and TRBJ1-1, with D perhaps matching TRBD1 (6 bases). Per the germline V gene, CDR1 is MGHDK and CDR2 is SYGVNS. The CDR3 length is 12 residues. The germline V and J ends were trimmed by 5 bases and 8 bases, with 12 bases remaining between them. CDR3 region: CASSTPDREAFF. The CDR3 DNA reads TGTGCCAGCAGTACCCCCGACAGGGAAGCTTTCTTT.

For the CDR3, the DNA is TGTGCCAGCAGTCCTCTAGCGGGAACCTACAATGAGCAGTTCTTC. Encoded protein: CASSPLAGTYNEQFF. The V and J genes are TRBV6-5 and TRBJ2-1; 9 positions match TRBD2. The CDR3 has 15 residues. The V and J ends lost 5 bases and 2 bases, in that order; junction bases with no gene match: 4. The V gene's germline CDR1 is MNHEY and CDR2 SVGAGI.

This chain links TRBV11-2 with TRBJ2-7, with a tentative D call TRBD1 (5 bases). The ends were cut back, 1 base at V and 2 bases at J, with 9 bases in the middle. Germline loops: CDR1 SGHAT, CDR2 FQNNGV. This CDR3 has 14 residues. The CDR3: CASSLGTHAYEQYF. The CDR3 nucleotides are TGTGCCAGCAGCTTAGGGACACATGCCTACGAGCAGTACTTC.

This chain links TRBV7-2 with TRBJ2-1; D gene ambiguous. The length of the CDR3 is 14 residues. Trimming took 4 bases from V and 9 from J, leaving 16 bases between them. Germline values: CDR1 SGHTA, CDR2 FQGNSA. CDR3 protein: CASSSTLVGGEQFF. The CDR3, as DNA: TGTGCCAGCAGCTCTACCTTAGTGGGCGGTGAGCAGTTCTTC. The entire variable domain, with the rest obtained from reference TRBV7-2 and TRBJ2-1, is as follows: GAGVSQSPSNKVTEKGKDVELRCDPISGHTALYWYRQSLGQGLEFLIYFQGNSAPDKSGLPSDRFSAERTGGSVSTLTIQRTQQEDSAVYLCASSSTLVGGEQFFGPGTRLTVL.

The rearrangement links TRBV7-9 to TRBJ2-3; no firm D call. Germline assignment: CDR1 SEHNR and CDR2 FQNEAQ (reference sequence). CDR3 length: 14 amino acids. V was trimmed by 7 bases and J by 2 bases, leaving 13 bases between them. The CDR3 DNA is TGTGCCAGCAACCAAATGGCAGCCACAGATACGCAGTATTTT. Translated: CASNQMAATDTQYF.

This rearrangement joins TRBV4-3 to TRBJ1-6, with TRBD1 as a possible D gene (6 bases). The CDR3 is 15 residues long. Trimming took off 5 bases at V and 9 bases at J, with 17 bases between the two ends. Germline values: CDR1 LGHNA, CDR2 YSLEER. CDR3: CASSISRGSFSPLHF. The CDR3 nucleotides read TGCGCCAGCAGCATCTCGAGGGGGAGTTTTTCACCCCTCCACTTT.

CDR3 sequence: CASSPPVGAVEQYF. The CDR3 nucleotides are TGTGCCAGCAGCCCTCCCGTGGGGGCGGTCGAGCAGTACTTC. V is TRBV5-5 and J is TRBJ2-7, with D perhaps TRBD1 (6 bases). V lost 4 bases and J lost 6, with 17 bases in between. The germline V gene has CDR1 SGHKS and CDR2 YYEKEE (reference sequence). There are 14 residues in the CDR3.

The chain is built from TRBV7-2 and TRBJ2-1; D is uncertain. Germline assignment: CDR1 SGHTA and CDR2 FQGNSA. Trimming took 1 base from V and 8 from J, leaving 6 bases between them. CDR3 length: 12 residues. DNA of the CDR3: TGTGCCAGCAGCTTAGACACCCATGAGCAGTTCTTC. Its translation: CASSLDTHEQFF.

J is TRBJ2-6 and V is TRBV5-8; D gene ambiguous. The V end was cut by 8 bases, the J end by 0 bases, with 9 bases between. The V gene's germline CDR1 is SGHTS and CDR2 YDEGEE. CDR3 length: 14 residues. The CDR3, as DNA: TGTGCCAGAGCAGGCAACTCTGGGGCCAACGTCCTGACTTTC. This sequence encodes CARAGNSGANVLTF.

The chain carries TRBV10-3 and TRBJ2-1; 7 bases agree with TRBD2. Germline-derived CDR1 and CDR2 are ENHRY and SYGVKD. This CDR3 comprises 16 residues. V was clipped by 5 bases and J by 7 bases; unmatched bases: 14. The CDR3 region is CAISQPSGPGWNEQFF. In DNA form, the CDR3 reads TGTGCCATCAGTCAGCCTAGCGGCCCGGGATGGAATGAGCAGTTCTTC.

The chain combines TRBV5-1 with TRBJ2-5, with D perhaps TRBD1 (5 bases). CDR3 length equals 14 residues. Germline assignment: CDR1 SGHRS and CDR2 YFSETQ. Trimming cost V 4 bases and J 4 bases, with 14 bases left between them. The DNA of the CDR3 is TGCGCCAGCAGCCAGCCCCAGGGCGGAGAGACCCAGTACTTC. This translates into CASSQPQGGETQYF.

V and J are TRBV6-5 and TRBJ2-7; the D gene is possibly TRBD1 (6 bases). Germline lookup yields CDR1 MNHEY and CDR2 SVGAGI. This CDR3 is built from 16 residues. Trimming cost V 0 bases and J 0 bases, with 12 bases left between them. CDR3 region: CASSYSYQGRSYEQYF. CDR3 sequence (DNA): TGTGCCAGCAGTTACTCGTACCAGGGGCGCTCCTACGAGCAGTACTTC.

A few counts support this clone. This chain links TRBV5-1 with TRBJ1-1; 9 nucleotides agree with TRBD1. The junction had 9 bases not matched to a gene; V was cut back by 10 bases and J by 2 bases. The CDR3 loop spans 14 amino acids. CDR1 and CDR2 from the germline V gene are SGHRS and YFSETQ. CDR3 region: CACRLGQGNTEAFF. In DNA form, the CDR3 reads TGCGCCTGTCGATTGGGACAGGGCAACACTGAAGCTTTCTTT.

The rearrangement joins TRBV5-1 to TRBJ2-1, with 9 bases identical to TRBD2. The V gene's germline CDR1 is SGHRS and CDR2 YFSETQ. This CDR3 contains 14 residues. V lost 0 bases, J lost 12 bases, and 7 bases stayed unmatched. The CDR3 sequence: CASSLEGLAIGQFF. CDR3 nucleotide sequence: TGCGCCAGCAGCTTGGAGGGACTAGCAATCGGGCAGTTCTTC.

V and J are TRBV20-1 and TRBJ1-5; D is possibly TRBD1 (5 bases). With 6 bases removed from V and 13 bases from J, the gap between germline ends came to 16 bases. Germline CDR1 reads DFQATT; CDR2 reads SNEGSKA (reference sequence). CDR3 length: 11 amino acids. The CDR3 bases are TGCAGTGCCAGGGAGATGGGAGGGCAGCATTTT. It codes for CSAREMGGQHF.

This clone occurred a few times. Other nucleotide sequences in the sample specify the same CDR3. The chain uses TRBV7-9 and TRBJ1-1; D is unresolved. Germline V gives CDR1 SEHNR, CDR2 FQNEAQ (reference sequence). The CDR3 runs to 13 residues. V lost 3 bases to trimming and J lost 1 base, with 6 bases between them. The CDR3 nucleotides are TGTGCCAGCAGCTTTGGAGCGAACACTGAAGCTTTCTTT. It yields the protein CASSFGANTEAFF.

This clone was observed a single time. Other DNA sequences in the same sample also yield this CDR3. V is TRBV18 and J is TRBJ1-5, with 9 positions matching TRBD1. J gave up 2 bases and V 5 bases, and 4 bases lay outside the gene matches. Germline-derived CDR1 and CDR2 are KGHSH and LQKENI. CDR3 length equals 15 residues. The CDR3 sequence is CASSATGGGNQPQHF. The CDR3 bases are TGTGCCAGCTCAGCGACAGGGGGTGGCAATCAGCCCCAGCATTTT.

The CDR3: CASSLDIGSTDTQYF. CDR3 sequence (DNA): TGTGCCAGCAGCTTAGATATCGGGAGCACAGATACGCAGTATTTT. This chain links TRBV7-2 with TRBJ2-3; no reliable D call. V dropped 1 base and J dropped 0 bases, with 8 bases sitting between them. Looked up from germline, CDR1 is SGHTA and CDR2 is FQGNSA. The CDR3 is 15 amino acids.